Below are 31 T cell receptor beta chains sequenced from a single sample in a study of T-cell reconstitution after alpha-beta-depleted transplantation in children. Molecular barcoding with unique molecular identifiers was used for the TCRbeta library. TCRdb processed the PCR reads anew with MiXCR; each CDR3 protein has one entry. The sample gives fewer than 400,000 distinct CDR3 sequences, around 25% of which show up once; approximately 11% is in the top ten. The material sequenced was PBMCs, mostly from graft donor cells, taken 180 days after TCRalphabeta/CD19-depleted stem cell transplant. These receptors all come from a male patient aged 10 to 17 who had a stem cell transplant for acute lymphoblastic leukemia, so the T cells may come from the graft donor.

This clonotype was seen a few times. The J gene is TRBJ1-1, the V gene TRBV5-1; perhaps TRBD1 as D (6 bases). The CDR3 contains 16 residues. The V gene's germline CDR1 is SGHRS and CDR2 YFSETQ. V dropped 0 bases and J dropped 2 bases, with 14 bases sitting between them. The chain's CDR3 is CASSLAQGHLNTEAFF. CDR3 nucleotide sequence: TGCGCCAGCAGCTTGGCCCAGGGACACCTCAACACTGAAGCTTTCTTT.

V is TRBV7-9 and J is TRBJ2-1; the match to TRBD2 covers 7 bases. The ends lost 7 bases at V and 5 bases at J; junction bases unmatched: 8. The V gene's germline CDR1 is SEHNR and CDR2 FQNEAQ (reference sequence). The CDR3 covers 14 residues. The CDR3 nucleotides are TGTGCCAGCACCTGGGGGGGGGACGACAATGAGCAGTTCTTC. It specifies CASTWGGDDNEQFF. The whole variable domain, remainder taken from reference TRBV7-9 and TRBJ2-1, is DTGVSQNPRHKITKRGQNVTFRCDPISEHNRLYWYRQTLGQGPEFLTYFQNEAQLEKSRLLSDRFSAERPKGSFSTLEIQRTEQGDSAMYLCASTWGGDDNEQFFGPGTRLTVL.

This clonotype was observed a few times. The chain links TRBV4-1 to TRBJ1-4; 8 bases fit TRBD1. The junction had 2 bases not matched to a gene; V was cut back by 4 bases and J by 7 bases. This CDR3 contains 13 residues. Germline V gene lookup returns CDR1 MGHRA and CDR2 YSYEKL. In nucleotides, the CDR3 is TGCGCCAGCAGCCCGACAGGGGTTGAAAAACTGTTTTTT. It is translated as CASSPTGVEKLFF.

The CDR3 nucleotides read TGTGCCAGCGGAATCGACAGGGGGCCGTTCGAAGCTTTCTTT. This codes for CASGIDRGPFEAFF. This sequence joins TRBV11-2 and TRBJ1-1, with TRBD1 matching over 10 bases. J gave up 8 bases and V 8 bases, and 11 bases lay outside the gene matches. Looked up from germline, CDR1 is SGHAT and CDR2 is FQNNGV. The CDR3 is 14 residues long.

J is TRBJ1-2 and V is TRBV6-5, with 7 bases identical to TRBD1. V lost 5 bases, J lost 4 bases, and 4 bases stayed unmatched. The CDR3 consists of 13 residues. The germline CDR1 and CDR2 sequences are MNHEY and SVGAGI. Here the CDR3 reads CASSGTEIYGYTF. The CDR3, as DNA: TGTGCCAGCAGTGGGACAGAGATCTATGGCTACACCTTC.

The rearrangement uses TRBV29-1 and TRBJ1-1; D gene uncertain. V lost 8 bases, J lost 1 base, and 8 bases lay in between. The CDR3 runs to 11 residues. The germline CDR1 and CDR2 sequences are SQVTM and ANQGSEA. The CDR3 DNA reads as TGCAGCTGTGACACGAACACTGAAGCTTTCTTT. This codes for CSCDTNTEAFF.

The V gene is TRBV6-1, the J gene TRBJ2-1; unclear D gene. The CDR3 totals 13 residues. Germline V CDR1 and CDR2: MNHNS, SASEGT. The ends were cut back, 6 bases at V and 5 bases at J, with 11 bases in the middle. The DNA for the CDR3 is TGTGCCAGCAGCGAGAGACGAAACAATGAGCAGTTCTTC. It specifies CASSERRNNEQFF.

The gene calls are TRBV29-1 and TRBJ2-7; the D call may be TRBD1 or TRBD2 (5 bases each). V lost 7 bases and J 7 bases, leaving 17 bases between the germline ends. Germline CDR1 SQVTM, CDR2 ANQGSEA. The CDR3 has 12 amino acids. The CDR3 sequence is CSAAGDPGEQYF. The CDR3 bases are TGCAGCGCCGCCGGGGACCCTGGGGAGCAGTACTTC.

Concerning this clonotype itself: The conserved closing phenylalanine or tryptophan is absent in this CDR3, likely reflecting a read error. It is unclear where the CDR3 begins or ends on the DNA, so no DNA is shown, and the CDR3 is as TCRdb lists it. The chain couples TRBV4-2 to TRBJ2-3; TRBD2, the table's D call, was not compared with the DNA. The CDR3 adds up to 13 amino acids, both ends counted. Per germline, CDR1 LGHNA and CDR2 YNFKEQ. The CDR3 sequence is CASSHRSSGRGIS.

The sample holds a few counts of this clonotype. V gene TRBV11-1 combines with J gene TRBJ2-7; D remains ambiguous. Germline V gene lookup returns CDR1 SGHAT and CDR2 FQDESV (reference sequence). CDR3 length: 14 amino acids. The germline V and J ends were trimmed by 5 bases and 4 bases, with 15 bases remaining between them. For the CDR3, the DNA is TGTGCCAGCAGCGGAATTGGCATGAAATACGAGCAGTACTTC. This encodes CASSGIGMKYEQYF.

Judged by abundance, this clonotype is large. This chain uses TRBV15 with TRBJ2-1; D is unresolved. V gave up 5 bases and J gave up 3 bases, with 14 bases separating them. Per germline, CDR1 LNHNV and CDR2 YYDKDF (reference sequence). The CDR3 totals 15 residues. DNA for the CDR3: TGTGCCACCAGCGCTCCTCCTCACGGCTACAATGAGCAGTTCTTC. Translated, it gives CATSAPPHGYNEQFF.

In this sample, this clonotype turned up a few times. CDR3 amino acids: CAIKPGLAGEDADTQYF. CDR3 nucleotide sequence: TGTGCCATCAAACCAGGACTAGCGGGAGAGGATGCGGATACGCAGTATTTT. This sequence joins TRBV10-3 and TRBJ2-3; 13 bases agree with TRBD2. The V segment lost 7 bases and the J segment 6 bases; nucleotides outside the gene matches: 13. The CDR3 covers 17 residues. Germline V CDR1 and CDR2: ENHRY, SYGVKD.

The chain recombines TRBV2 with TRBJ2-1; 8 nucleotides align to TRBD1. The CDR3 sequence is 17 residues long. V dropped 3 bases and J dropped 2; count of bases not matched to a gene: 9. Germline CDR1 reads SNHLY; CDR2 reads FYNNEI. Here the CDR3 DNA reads TGTGCCAGCAGTGATAGTCCGGACAGGGAGCCCTACAATGAGCAGTTCTTC. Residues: CASSDSPDREPYNEQFF.

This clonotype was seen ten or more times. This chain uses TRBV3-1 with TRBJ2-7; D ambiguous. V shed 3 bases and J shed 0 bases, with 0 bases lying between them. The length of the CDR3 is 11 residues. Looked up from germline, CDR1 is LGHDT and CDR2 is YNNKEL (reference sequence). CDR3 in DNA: TGTGCCAGCAGCCACTCCTACGAGCAGTACTTC. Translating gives CASSHSYEQYF.

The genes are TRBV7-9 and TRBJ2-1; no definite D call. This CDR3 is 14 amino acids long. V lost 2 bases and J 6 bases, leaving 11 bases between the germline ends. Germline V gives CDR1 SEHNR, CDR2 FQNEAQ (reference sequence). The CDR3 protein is CASSLKYAPNEQFF. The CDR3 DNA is TGTGCCAGCAGCTTAAAATATGCCCCCAATGAGCAGTTCTTC.

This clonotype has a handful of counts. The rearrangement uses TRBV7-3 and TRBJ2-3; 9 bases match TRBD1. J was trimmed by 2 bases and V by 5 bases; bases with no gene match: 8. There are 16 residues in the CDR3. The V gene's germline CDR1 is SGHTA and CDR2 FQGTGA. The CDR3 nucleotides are TGTGCCAGCAGCCATACTCGGACAGGGGCCACAGATACGCAGTATTTT. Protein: CASSHTRTGATDTQYF.

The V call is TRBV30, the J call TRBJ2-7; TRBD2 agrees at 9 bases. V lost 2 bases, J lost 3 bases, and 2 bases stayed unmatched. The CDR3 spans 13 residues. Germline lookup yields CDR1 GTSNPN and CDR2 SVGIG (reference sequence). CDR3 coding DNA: TGTGCCTGGAGTTGGACTAGCGTCTACGAGCAGTACTTC. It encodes CAWSWTSVYEQYF.

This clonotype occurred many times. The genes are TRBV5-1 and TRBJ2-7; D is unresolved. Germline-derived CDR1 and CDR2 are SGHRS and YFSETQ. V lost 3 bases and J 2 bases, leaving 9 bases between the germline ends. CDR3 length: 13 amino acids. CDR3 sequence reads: CASSWERAYEQYF. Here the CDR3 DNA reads TGCGCCAGCAGCTGGGAAAGGGCCTACGAGCAGTACTTC. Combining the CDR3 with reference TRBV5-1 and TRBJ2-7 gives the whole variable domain KAGVTQTPRYLIKTRGQQVTLSCSPISGHRSVSWYQQTPGQGLQFLFEYFSETQRNKGNFPGRFSGRQFSNSRSEMNVSTLELGDSALYLCASSWERAYEQYFGPGTRLTVT.

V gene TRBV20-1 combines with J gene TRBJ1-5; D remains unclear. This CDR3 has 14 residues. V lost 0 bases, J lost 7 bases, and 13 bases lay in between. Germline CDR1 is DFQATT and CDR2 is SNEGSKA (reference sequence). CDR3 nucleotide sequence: TGCAGTGCTAGAGATACTAGAGTTCCCCAGCCCCAGCATTTT. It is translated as CSARDTRVPQPQHF.

The CDR3: CASSYRPFESGGMNTEAFF. In DNA, the CDR3 is TGTGCCAGCAGTTACAGACCATTCGAATCAGGGGGCATGAACACTGAAGCTTTCTTT. The chain combines TRBV6-5 with TRBJ1-1; TRBD1 agrees at 8 bases. The CDR3 loop spans 19 amino acids. The germline gives CDR1 MNHEY, CDR2 SVGAGI. Trimming removed 2 bases from V and 0 bases from J; junction bases left unmatched: 14.

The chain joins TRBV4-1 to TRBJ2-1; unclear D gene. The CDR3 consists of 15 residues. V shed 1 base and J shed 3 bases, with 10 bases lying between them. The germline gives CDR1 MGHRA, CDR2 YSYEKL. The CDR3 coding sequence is TGCGCCAGCAGCCAAGGGACCGGTTACTACAATGAGCAGTTCTTC. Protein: CASSQGTGYYNEQFF.

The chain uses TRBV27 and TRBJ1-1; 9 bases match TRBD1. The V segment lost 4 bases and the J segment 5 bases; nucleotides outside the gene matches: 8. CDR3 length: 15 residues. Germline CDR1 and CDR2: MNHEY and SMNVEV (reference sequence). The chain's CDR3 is CASSYSGTGYTEAFF. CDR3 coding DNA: TGTGCCAGCAGTTACTCCGGGACAGGGTATACTGAAGCTTTCTTT.

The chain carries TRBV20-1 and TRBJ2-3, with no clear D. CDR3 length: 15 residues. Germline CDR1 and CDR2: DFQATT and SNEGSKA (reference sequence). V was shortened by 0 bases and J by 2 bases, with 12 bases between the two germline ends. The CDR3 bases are TGCAGTGCTAGAGATTGGTCGGACCTCACAGATACGCAGTATTTT. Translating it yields CSARDWSDLTDTQYF.

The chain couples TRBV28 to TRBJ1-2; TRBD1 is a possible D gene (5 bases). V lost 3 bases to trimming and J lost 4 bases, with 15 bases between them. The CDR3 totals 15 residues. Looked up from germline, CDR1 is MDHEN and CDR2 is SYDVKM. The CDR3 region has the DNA TGTGCCAGCAGTTTTAAGCCAGGGCGGCTCTATGGCTACACCTTC. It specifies CASSFKPGRLYGYTF.

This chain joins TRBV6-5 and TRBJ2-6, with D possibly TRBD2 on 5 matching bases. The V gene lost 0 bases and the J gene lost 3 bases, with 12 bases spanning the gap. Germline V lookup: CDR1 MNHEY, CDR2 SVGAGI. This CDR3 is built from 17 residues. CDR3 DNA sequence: TGTGCCAGCAGTTACTCGACGACCCGGGGTGGGGCCAACGTCCTGACTTTC. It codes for CASSYSTTRGGANVLTF.

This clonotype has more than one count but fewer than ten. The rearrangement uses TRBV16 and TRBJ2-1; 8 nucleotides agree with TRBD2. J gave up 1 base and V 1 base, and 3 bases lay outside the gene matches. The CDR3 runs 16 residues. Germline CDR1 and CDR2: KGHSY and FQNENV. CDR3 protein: CASSQLGTRSYNEQFF. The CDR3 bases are TGTGCCAGCAGCCAATTGGGGACTAGGTCCTACAATGAGCAGTTCTTC.

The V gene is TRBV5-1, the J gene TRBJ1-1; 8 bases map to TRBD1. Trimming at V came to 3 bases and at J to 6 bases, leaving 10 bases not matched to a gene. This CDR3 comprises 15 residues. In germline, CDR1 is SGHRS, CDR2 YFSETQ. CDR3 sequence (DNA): TGCGCCAGCAGCTCCAGGACAGGGTATGAGTCTGAAGCTTTCTTT. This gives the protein CASSSRTGYESEAFF.

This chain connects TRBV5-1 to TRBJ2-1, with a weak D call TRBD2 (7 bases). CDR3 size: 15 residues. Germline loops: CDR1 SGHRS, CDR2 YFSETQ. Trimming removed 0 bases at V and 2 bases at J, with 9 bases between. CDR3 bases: TGCGCCAGCAGCTTGGAGGGGGGGGCCTACAATGAGCAGTTCTTC. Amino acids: CASSLEGGAYNEQFF.

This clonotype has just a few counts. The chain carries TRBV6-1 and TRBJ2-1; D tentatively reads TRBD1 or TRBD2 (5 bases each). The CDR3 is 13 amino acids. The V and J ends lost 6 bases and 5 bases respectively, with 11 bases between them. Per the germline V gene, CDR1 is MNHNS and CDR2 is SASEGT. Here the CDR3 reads CASSLRGHNEQFF. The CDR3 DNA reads TGTGCCAGCAGCCTTCGGGGCCACAATGAGCAGTTCTTC.

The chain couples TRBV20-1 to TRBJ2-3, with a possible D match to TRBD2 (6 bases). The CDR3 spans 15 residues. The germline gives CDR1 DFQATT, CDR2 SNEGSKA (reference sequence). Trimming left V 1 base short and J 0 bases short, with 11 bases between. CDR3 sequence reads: CSARVQRASTDTQYF. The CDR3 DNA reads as TGCAGTGCTAGAGTGCAGCGGGCTAGCACAGATACGCAGTATTTT.

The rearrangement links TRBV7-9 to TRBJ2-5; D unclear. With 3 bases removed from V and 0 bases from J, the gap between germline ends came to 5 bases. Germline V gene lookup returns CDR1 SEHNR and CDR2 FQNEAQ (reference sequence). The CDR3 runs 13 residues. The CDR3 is CASSLRHQETQYF. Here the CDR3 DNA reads TGTGCCAGCAGCTTGAGGCACCAAGAGACCCAGTACTTC.